A single sample is the source of the 16 T cell receptor beta chains below, sequenced in a study of blood T cells in healthy people across ages. Primed by a sample-barcoded 5' primer and a J-beta primer mix, a second PCR proceeded for about 6 to 12 cycles. MiXCR was run by TCRdb on the 5' RACE reads, yielding one entry per CDR3 protein. The table lists about 730,000 distinct CDR3 sequences, around 40% of them singletons. The sample consisted of blood. These receptors came from a woman in her fifties or sixties in good health.

CDR3 residues: CASSSTDALGKLFF. The CDR3 coding sequence is TGTGCCAGCAGTTCCACCGACGCGTTGGGAAAACTGTTTTTT. The V and J genes are TRBV6-2 or TRBV6-3 and TRBJ1-4; no firm D call. This CDR3 is 14 amino acids long. The V and J ends lost 4 bases and 10 bases respectively, with 16 bases between them. The V gene's germline CDR1 is MNHEY and CDR2 SVGEGT.

V and J are TRBV7-2 and TRBJ2-6; the D gene is possibly TRBD2 (6 bases). With 6 bases removed from V and 2 bases from J, the gap between germline ends came to 14 bases. CDR1 is SGHTA and CDR2 is FQGNSA in the germline V gene. The CDR3 spans 16 residues. This CDR3 is CASRDLEGTGANVLTF. CDR3 DNA sequence: TGTGCCAGCAGGGACTTGGAGGGAACTGGGGCCAACGTCCTGACTTTC.

The rearrangement joins TRBV2 to TRBJ2-7, with 8 nucleotides matching TRBD2. The CDR3 is 14 amino acids. Unmatched junction bases numbered 7, after V lost 6 bases and J lost 3 bases. The germline V gene encodes CDR1 SNHLY and CDR2 FYNNEI. CDR3 in DNA: TGTGCCAGCAGCACTAGCGGAGCTAACTACGAGCAGTACTTC. This encodes CASSTSGANYEQYF.

This clonotype showed up just once. A read error may be the cause here, since a much bigger clone is one base away. The chain recombines TRBV7-2 with TRBJ2-1; TRBD2 is a possible D gene (6 bases). Per the germline V gene, CDR1 is SGHTA and CDR2 is FQGNSA. The ends were cut back, 3 bases at V and 8 bases at J, with 20 bases in the middle. CDR3 length equals 16 residues. The CDR3 region is CASSFRGTDVSYEQFF. CDR3 DNA sequence: TGTGCCAGCAGCTTTCGCGGGACTGATGTCTCGTATGAGCAGTTCTTC.

This clonotype has a single count. The V and J genes are TRBV6-2 or TRBV6-3 and TRBJ1-1; D unresolved. Trimming took 4 bases from V and 3 from J, leaving 15 bases between them. The CDR3 covers 15 residues. Germline-derived CDR1 and CDR2 are MNHEY and SVGEGT. The CDR3 nucleotides read TGTGCCAGCAGTTTAGAGAGAAAGGGCCACACTGAAGCTTTCTTT. The encoded protein is CASSLERKGHTEAFF.

This chain joins TRBV5-1 and TRBJ2-7; 8 bases agree with TRBD2. V trimming: 5 bases; J trimming: 7 bases; junction bases outside the gene matches: 14. The CDR3 length is 15 residues. Germline CDR1 and CDR2: SGHRS and YFSETQ. The CDR3 DNA follows: TGCGCCAGCAGACCTCTAGCGGGCGGGACGGGGGAGCAGTACTTC. Translated, it gives CASRPLAGGTGEQYF.

This chain connects TRBV12-3 or TRBV12-4 to TRBJ2-7; 7 nucleotides agree with TRBD1. The V gene end was trimmed by 6 bases and the J gene end by 4 bases; junction bases not matched to a gene: 6. The CDR3 loop spans 13 amino acids. The CDR3 here is CASRRQGLYEQYF. CDR3 DNA: TGTGCCAGCAGGCGACAGGGTCTTTACGAGCAGTACTTC.

The V and J genes are TRBV5-1 and TRBJ2-5; TRBD1 aligns across 8 bases. The J call may not be correct, given that the DNA end is closer to TRBJ2-7. The CDR3 is 13 residues long. CDR1 is SGHRS and CDR2 is YFSETQ in the germline V gene. The CDR3 sequence is CASSNGQGYEQYF. CDR3 DNA sequence: TGCGCCAGCAGTAACGGACAGGGATACGAGCAGTACTTC.

J is TRBJ2-7 and V is TRBV28; 10 bases agree with TRBD1. Germline CDR1 reads MDHEN; CDR2 reads SYDVKM. J lost 5 bases, V lost 2 bases, and 3 bases had no gene match. The CDR3 length is 14 residues. Written as DNA, the CDR3 is TGTGCCAGCAGTTTAGCGGGACAGGGGCACGAGCAGTACTTC. Translated: CASSLAGQGHEQYF.

This clonotype was counted only a few times. This chain uses TRBV20-1 with TRBJ1-1, with 9 bases aligning to TRBD1. Germline trimming cut 0 bases from V and 3 bases from J; bases unmatched to any gene: 2. CDR3 length: 14 amino acids. Germline V gene sequence: CDR1 DFQATT, CDR2 SNEGSKA (reference sequence). CDR3 region: CSARETGGYTEAFF. CDR3 bases: TGCAGTGCTAGAGAAACAGGGGGCTACACTGAAGCTTTCTTT.

The chain is built from TRBV30 and TRBJ2-5; the D gene could be TRBD1 or TRBD2 (6 bases each). V lost 2 bases and J 6 bases, leaving 13 bases between the germline ends. The CDR3 totals 13 residues. Per the germline V gene, CDR1 is GTSNPN and CDR2 is SVGIG (reference sequence). CDR3 coding DNA: TGTGCCTGGAGTAGGGGGGCCGATCAGACCCAGTACTTC. Protein sequence: CAWSRGADQTQYF.

This clonotype came up a few times. The chain joins TRBV9 to TRBJ1-2; weak D call: TRBD1 (5 bases). The V end lost 4 bases, the J end lost 8 bases, and 24 bases lay between the germline ends. The CDR3 is 16 amino acids. In germline, CDR1 is SGDLS, CDR2 YYNGEE. This CDR3 is CASSPGGKPLASGYTF. CDR3 in DNA: TGTGCCAGCAGCCCTGGGGGGAAGCCCTTGGCTTCAGGCTACACCTTC.

This clonotype occurred many times. The V gene is TRBV20-1, the J gene TRBJ2-3; maybe TRBD2 (6 bases). Trimming left V 6 bases short and J 4 bases short, with 23 bases between. Germline V gene sequence: CDR1 DFQATT, CDR2 SNEGSKA (reference sequence). The CDR3 runs to 16 residues. CDR3 DNA sequence: TGCAGTGCACCTGATCGAGCGGGTTTTTTAGCAGATACGCAGTATTTT. It encodes CSAPDRAGFLADTQYF.

This clonotype has more than one count but fewer than ten. The chain employs TRBV19 and TRBJ2-1, with 11 positions matching TRBD2. CDR3 length equals 15 residues. Per germline, CDR1 LNHDA and CDR2 SQIVND (reference sequence). Germline trimming cut 5 bases from V and 9 bases from J; bases unmatched to any gene: 9. In DNA, the CDR3 is TGTGCCAGTAGTGGAACTAGCGGGAGAGTAAGTGAGCAGTTCTTC. Protein sequence: CASSGTSGRVSEQFF.

The table lists this clonotype with many counts. This chain links TRBV24-1 with TRBJ2-1; TRBD2 matches at 9 bases. The germline gives CDR1 KGHDR, CDR2 SFDVKD. After removal of 3 bases from V and 6 bases from J, the junction contained 5 bases not matched to a gene. This CDR3 region has 15 residues. Written as DNA, the CDR3 is TGTGCCACCAGTGATCCGGGACTAGCCGTCAATGAGCAGTTCTTC. It yields the protein CATSDPGLAVNEQFF.

This clonotype was recorded a few times. The chain employs TRBV28 and TRBJ2-3; a weak D match, TRBD2 (6 bases). This CDR3 contains 14 residues. The V and J ends lost 7 bases and 1 base respectively, with 12 bases between them. Germline V gene data show CDR1 as MDHEN and CDR2 as SYDVKM. The CDR3 sequence: CASNSGLGTDTQYF. CDR3 DNA sequence: TGTGCCAGCAACTCGGGACTCGGCACAGATACGCAGTATTTT.